Below, one T cell receptor (beta chain) is given with its context. Its antigen is unidentified. Clones were read by immunoSEQ multiplex PCR, and TCRdb kept only the in-frame ones, dropping some. The sample has over 25,000 clones; 85% to 95% are singletons. The time point: newly diagnosed, previously untreated cHL patient sample. The authors used newly diagnosed, untreated classical Hodgkin lymphoma PBMCs as comparison. This sample was taken from a study of PD-1 blockade in classical Hodgkin lymphoma. Study findings and constraints: Newly diagnosed patients were said to have less baseline TCR diversity than healthy donors did. The origin of the repertoire differences remains undefined, with disease activity or prior therapy as possible causes.

Germline V gives CDR1 SQVTM, CDR2 ANQGSEA. The CDR3 spans 12 residues. V dropped 4 bases and J dropped 8 bases, with 13 bases sitting between them. Sequencing was performed on peripheral blood mononuclear cells (PBMCs). This sequence was found in a human donor with classical Hodgkin lymphoma. The rearrangement links TRBV29-1 to TRBJ2-3; unclear D gene. The chain's CDR3 is CSVVPQFGTQYF. The CDR3 DNA follows: TGCAGCGTTGTCCCCCAGTTCGGTACGCAGTATTTT.